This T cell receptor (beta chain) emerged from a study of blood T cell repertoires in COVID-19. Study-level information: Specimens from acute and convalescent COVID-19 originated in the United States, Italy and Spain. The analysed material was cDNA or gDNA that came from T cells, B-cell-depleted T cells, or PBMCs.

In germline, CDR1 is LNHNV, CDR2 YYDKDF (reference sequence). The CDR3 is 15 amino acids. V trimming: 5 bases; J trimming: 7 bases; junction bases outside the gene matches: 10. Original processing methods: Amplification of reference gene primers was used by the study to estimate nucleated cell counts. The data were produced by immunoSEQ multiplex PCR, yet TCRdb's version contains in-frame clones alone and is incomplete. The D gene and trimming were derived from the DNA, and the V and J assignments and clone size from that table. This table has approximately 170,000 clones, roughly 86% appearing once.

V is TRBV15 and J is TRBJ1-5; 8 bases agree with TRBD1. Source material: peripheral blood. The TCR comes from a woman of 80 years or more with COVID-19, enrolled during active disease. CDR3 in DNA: TGTGCCACCAGCGGTGCCTCAGGGGGCGGCCAGCCCCAGCATTTT. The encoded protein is CATSGASGGGQPQHF.